In this sample, the clone carrying this TCR beta chain turned up a few times. Antigen specificity is unknown. These data are taken from a study of beta chain features in type 1 diabetes. General study points: Within the patient group, naive, central memory and Treg TCRB repertoires appeared more similar to each other than within healthy donors. Type 1 diabetes patients showed a moderate but significant shortening of TCRB CDR3s in all four CD4+ subsets. For type 1 diabetes patients, VDJ junctions showed fewer insertions and more deletions.

V was clipped by 0 bases and J by 11 bases, with 15 bases between them. The CDR3 totals 15 residues. Germline V lookup: CDR1 SGDLS, CDR2 YYNGEE. What was sequenced were expressed TCRB transcripts, since all of the isolated RNA had been reverse transcribed. Here immunoSEQ multiplex PCR was the method, and the copy in TCRdb shows in-frame clones only, minus some. The sample lists 350,000 to 450,000 clones, approximately 12% occurring once. A single heparinised blood sample, averaging about 100 mL, was obtained per donor. Sorting of CD4+ naive, central memory, regulatory and stem cell-like memory cells was performed via CD45RO/CCR7/CD25/CD127/CD95/CD27.

The chain is built from TRBV9 and TRBJ1-6; no clear D gene. The sequencing sample was made of naive CD4+ T cells from blood. The sequence was collected from a woman between 18 and 29 years old with type 1 diabetes. CDR3 nucleotides: TGTGCCAGCAGCGTAGGTGAGACACCCCCCACACCCCTCCACTTT. As protein: CASSVGETPPTPLHF.